This T cell receptor (beta chain) was observed in a study of T cell responses to AZD1222 COVID-19 vaccine. Study-level findings and limits: Close to half of all spike-specific TCRs reportedly target regions of the variants that are unmutated. Breadth and depth of Spike-specific TCRs rose after two AZD1222 doses.

Trimming took 0 bases from V and 3 from J, leaving 10 bases between them. The germline V gene encodes CDR1 SGHDT and CDR2 YYEEEE. This CDR3 has 15 residues. Note on this clone: Antigen unknown.

Assay: immunoSEQ multiplex PCR; the TCRdb copy retains only in-frame clones and omits some. The sample shows under 75,000 clones, roughly 84% of them seen only once. This chain uses TRBV5-6 with TRBJ2-1; tentative D call: TRBD2 (5 bases). The TCR sequence derives from an adult in good health. Sequenced material: peripheral blood, taken on day 0 of AZD1222 vaccination. The CDR3 DNA reads as TGTGCCAGCAGCTTGGGCCCGGCGGGCTACAATGAGCAGTTCTTC. Its translation is CASSLGPAGYNEQFF.